One and the same sample provided the 18 T cell receptor beta chains below, sequenced in a study of cytomegalovirus exposure and HLA in healthy donors. With 60 Vbeta and 13 Jbeta primers, the PCR was carried out. The table came from immunoSEQ multiplex PCR; TCRdb's copy has only in-frame clones and leaves some out. This repertoire shows 170,000 or so clones, roughly 78% found once; its top ten account for 1%. Source material: PBMCs. These TCRs come from a woman aged 45-59 years in good health and CMV-seropositive.

The chain uses TRBV21-1 and TRBJ2-7; the table's D call TRBD2 went unverified against the DNA. TRBV21-1 is shown as a pseudogene. The CDR3 length is 20 residues. The CDR3 protein is CASSIPREGRRSWANYEQYF. For the CDR3, the DNA is TGTGCCAGCAGCATACCGCGGGAGGGGCGTCGGTCTTGGGCCAATTACGAGCAGTACTTC.

V usage is TRBV29-1 and J usage is TRBJ1-6, with TRBD1 matching 10 bases. The CDR3 is made up of 13 amino acids. V lost 6 bases to trimming and J lost 9 bases; unmatched junction nucleotides: 5. Germline CDR1 and CDR2: SQVTM and ANQGSEA. This CDR3 reads CSVRTGGISPLHF. As DNA, the CDR3 is TGCAGCGTGCGGACAGGGGGGATTTCACCCCTCCACTTT.

The rearrangement uses TRBV28 and TRBJ2-1; D remains unclear. Germline V lookup: CDR1 MDHEN, CDR2 SYDVKM. V lost 3 bases, J lost 2 bases, and 8 bases lay in between. This CDR3 region has 14 residues. This CDR3 is CASSLLQTYNEQFF. The CDR3 region has the DNA TGTGCCAGCAGTTTGCTACAGACCTACAATGAGCAGTTCTTC.

The rearrangement joins TRBV27 to TRBJ2-4; weak D call: TRBD2 (7 bases). CDR1 and CDR2 from the germline V gene are MNHEY and SMNVEV (reference sequence). The CDR3 loop spans 14 amino acids. Trimming removed 6 bases from V and 0 bases from J, with 9 bases in between. The CDR3 loop reads CASSGGLAKNIQYF. Here the CDR3 DNA reads TGTGCCAGCAGCGGGGGGCTAGCCAAAAACATTCAGTACTTC.

The gene calls are TRBV5-1 and TRBJ1-1; possible D gene TRBD1, 5 bases. Trimming stripped 2 bases from V and 7 bases from J, with 18 bases between. The length of the CDR3 is 15 residues. CDR1 and CDR2 (germline): SGHRS, YFSETQ. The CDR3 here is CASSFGSGSLGEAFF. The CDR3 nucleotides read TGCGCCAGCAGCTTTGGCTCAGGGTCTCTAGGTGAAGCTTTCTTT.

V gene TRBV7-2 combines with J gene TRBJ2-1; a weak D match, TRBD2 (5 bases). Germline V gene lookup returns CDR1 SGHTA and CDR2 FQGNSA. Trimming took off 1 base at V and 4 bases at J, with 17 bases between the two ends. This CDR3 spans 17 amino acids. In DNA form, the CDR3 reads TGTGCCAGCAGCTTAGGTCTTAGCTCTCTAGCTTACAATGAGCAGTTCTTC. It is translated as CASSLGLSSLAYNEQFF.

The rearrangement uses TRBV7-2 and TRBJ1-2; possibly TRBD1 for D (5 bases). The CDR3 spans 14 residues. In germline, CDR1 is SGHTA, CDR2 FQGNSA. Trimming pared 6 bases from V and 8 bases from J, leaving 19 bases between. For the CDR3, the DNA is TGTGCCAGCAGTCGGGGGGAGGTCTTGGGGGGCTACACCTTC. This codes for CASSRGEVLGGYTF.

This clone was found a few times. A junction end diverges from the germline sequence, so it may reflect a read error. The CDR3 spells CSSSPWGLAGNDEQFF. DNA of the CDR3: TGTTCCAGCAGCCCCTGGGGACTAGCGGGAAACGATGAGCAGTTCTTC. This chain links TRBV7-9 with TRBJ2-1; TRBD2 matches 13 bases. CDR1 and CDR2 from the germline V gene are SEHNR and FQNEAQ (reference sequence). The length of the CDR3 is 16 residues. Supplemented by reference TRBV7-9 and TRBJ2-1, the full variable domain reads DTGVSQNPRHKITKRGQNVTFRCDPISEHNRLYWYRQTLGQGPEFLTYFQNEAQLEKSRLLSDRFSAERPKGSFSTLEIQRTEQGDSAMYLCSSSPWGLAGNDEQFFGPGTRLTVL.

V and J are TRBV21-1 and TRBJ1-6; TRBD1 is taken as the D call from the table, unchecked against the DNA. TRBV21-1 is given as a pseudogene. The CDR3 totals 14 residues. The CDR3 nucleotides read TGTGCACAGCCCGGCCGACAGGATTCTTCACCCCTCCACTTT. The encoded protein is CAQPGRQDSSPLHF.

The V gene is TRBV23-1, the J gene TRBJ1-1; 11 nucleotides line up with TRBD1. TRBV23-1 is noted as an ORF with a role that remains uncertain. V trimming: 0 bases; J trimming: 5 bases; junction bases outside the gene matches: 8. This CDR3 has 17 amino acids. CDR3: CASSQSGQGEPGTEAFF. As DNA, the CDR3 is TGCGCCAGCAGTCAATCGGGACAGGGGGAACCAGGAACTGAAGCTTTCTTT.

This clone has only a few counts. The chain links TRBV2 to TRBJ1-6, with TRBD1 identical over 9 bases. After removal of 6 bases from V and 4 bases from J, the junction contained 4 bases not matched to a gene. The CDR3 has 15 residues. Germline CDR1 reads SNHLY; CDR2 reads FYNNEI. This CDR3 is CASSGTGPYNSPLHF. CDR3 nucleotides: TGTGCCAGCAGCGGGACAGGGCCTTATAATTCACCCCTCCACTTT.

The chain links TRBV28 to TRBJ1-6, with a weak D call TRBD1 (6 bases). The CDR3 runs 16 residues. Per the germline V gene, CDR1 is MDHEN and CDR2 is SYDVKM. Trimming cost V 5 bases and J 8 bases, with 19 bases left between them. CDR3 sequence reads: CASSGGGARHDSPLHF. CDR3 coding DNA: TGTGCCAGCAGTGGAGGGGGGGCTCGGCACGATTCACCCCTCCACTTT.

The V gene is TRBV28, the J gene TRBJ2-3; TRBD1 is a possible D gene (6 bases). V gave up 3 bases and J gave up 0 bases, with 16 bases separating them. Germline V CDR1 and CDR2: MDHEN, SYDVKM. The CDR3 contains 17 residues. The CDR3 DNA reads as TGTGCCAGCAGTTTGAGTATGACAGGCGCTAGCACAGATACGCAGTATTTT. Its translation is CASSLSMTGASTDTQYF.

V usage is TRBV28 and J usage is TRBJ1-5; maybe TRBD1 (5 bases). Germline CDR1 reads MDHEN; CDR2 reads SYDVKM. Trimming took 7 bases from V and 2 from J, leaving 12 bases between them. The CDR3 totals 14 residues. The CDR3 sequence: CASTGTVRNQPQHF. The CDR3 DNA reads TGTGCCAGCACGGGGACTGTTCGCAATCAGCCCCAGCATTTT.

This clone turned up a few times. The chain combines TRBV28 with TRBJ1-2; a weak D match, TRBD1 (6 bases). CDR1 and CDR2 from the germline V gene are MDHEN and SYDVKM. V was clipped by 6 bases and J by 7 bases, with 18 bases between them. The CDR3 covers 14 residues. CDR3 sequence reads: CASSTGQGIGGYTF. The CDR3 DNA reads TGTGCCAGCAGCACAGGGCAGGGGATTGGTGGCTACACCTTC.

This clone was counted between two and nine times. Here the CDR3 reads CASSYVENTEAFF. The CDR3 nucleotides are TGTGCCAGCAGTTACGTAGAAAACACTGAAGCTTTCTTT. This rearrangement joins TRBV6-6 to TRBJ1-1; D not certain. Deletions cut 2 bases from V and 2 bases from J, with 6 bases between. Germline V gene lookup returns CDR1 MNHNY and CDR2 SVGAGI (reference sequence). The CDR3 is 13 amino acids.

The rearrangement links TRBV7-2 to TRBJ1-2; the D is unclear. This CDR3 contains 13 residues. CDR1 SGHTA and CDR2 FQGNSA come from the germline V gene. The ends were cut back, 0 bases at V and 4 bases at J, with 6 bases in the middle. CDR3 coding DNA: TGTGCCAGCAGCTTAGCCGTATTCTATGGCTACACCTTC. It yields the protein CASSLAVFYGYTF.

V usage is TRBV27 and J usage is TRBJ1-2, with 8 bases that match TRBD1. J was trimmed by 4 bases and V by 6 bases; bases with no gene match: 4. CDR1 and CDR2 from the germline V gene are MNHEY and SMNVEV (reference sequence). CDR3 length: 13 residues. For the CDR3, the DNA is TGTGCCAGCAGACAGGGGGTTCTCTATGGCTACACCTTC. Amino acids: CASRQGVLYGYTF.